This TCR beta chain was captured by sequencing in a study of identical twins. Study observations and caveats: Zero-insertion analyses could be partly confounded by invariant MAIT and iNKT cells. Conclusions leaned on cross-sectional statistical analysis and did not track the same donors over time.

The germline gives CDR1 MNHEY, CDR2 SMNVEV (reference sequence). The CDR3 spans 13 residues. Trimming removed 4 bases at V and 3 bases at J, with 10 bases between. This clonotype was counted many times. Its target is unknown. Each CDR3 protein gets one entry after TCRdb re-called the 5' RACE reads with MiXCR. Of hundreds of thousands of distinct CDR3 sequences in the sample, over 8.5% were seen once. This sample also belongs to another study, concerning yellow fever vaccine responses in identical twins.

The chain links TRBV27 to TRBJ2-7; tentative D call: TRBD2 (5 bases). This receptor was taken from a young woman in good health. Sequenced: PBMCs. CDR3 sequence: CASSYGRDYEQYF. CDR3 DNA sequence: TGTGCCAGCAGTTACGGACGGGACTACGAGCAGTACTTC.